The rows below give T cell receptor beta chains drawn from one sample of a study of shared clonotypes between healthy human individuals. The method was immunoSEQ multiplex PCR; TCRdb's version includes in-frame clones alone and lacks a portion of them. Of roughly 2.4 million clones in the sample, 90% to 96% are singletons; the top ten hold roughly 0.13%. The sample taken for sequencing was naive CD4+ T cells sorted from blood. The receptors come from a man aged 18 to 29 in good health. The CDR3 runs from the conserved cysteine through the conserved F or W. D genes are given only for firm matches. The size entry is marked missing in some rows and otherwise reads once, few, many or a size class.

D: -
J: TRBJ1-1
V: TRBV25-1
length: 15
size: -
DNA: TGTGCCAGCAGTGAGGCCAGGGCGGGGAACACTGAAGCTTTCTTT
CDR3: CASSEARAGNTEAFF

D: -
J: TRBJ2-2
V: TRBV7-8
length: 13
size: -
DNA: TGTGCCAGCAGCCTCCGGGCTGACGGGGAGCTGTTTTTT
CDR3: CASSLRADGELFF

D: -
J: TRBJ1-2
V: TRBV15
length: 13
size: -
DNA: TGTGCCACCAGCAGCCAAGTTGGTGATGGCTACACCTTC
CDR3: CATSSQVGDGYTF

D: -
J: TRBJ2-7
V: TRBV4-1
length: 18
size: -
DNA: TGCGCCAGCAGCCAACCCACACGTCTCGGCGGGGTGTCCTACGAGCAGTACTTC
CDR3: CASSQPTRLGGVSYEQYF

D: -
J: TRBJ2-7
V: TRBV5-4
length: 15
size: -
DNA: TGTGCCAGCAGCCTCCGGGACGGCTATACCTACGAGCAGTACTTC
CDR3: CASSLRDGYTYEQYF

D: -
J: TRBJ1-6
V: TRBV6-1
length: 14
size: -
DNA: TGTGCCAGCAGTGTGCAGGAGATCGTTTCACCCCTCCACTTT
CDR3: CASSVQEIVSPLHF

D: TRBD1
J: TRBJ2-2
V: TRBV2
length: 13
size: -
DNA: TGTGCCAGCGGACAGGGTAACACCGGGGAGCTGTTTTTT
CDR3: CASGQGNTGELFF

D: -
J: TRBJ1-2
V: TRBV6-5
length: 13
size: -
DNA: TGTGCCAGCAGCGGGACGGCCAATTTGGGCTACACCTTC
CDR3: CASSGTANLGYTF

D: -
J: TRBJ2-7
V: TRBV18
length: 13
size: -
DNA: TGTGCCAGCTCACCCAACGGGGACTACGAGCAGTACTTC
CDR3: CASSPNGDYEQYF

D: TRBD2
J: TRBJ2-2
V: TRBV2
length: 16
size: -
DNA: TGTGCCAGCAGTGCTTGGACTAGCGGGGGGGCCGGGGAGCTGTTTTTT
CDR3: CASSAWTSGGAGELFF

D: -
J: TRBJ2-3
V: TRBV27
length: 20
size: -
DNA: TGTGCCAGCAGAAAGAAGCGGGCGGGGATCTATTCTACTAGCACAGATACGCAGTATTTT
CDR3: CASRKKRAGIYSTSTDTQYF

D: TRBD2
J: TRBJ2-5
V: TRBV11-2
length: 15
size: -
DNA: TGTGCCAGCAGCTTAAGTCTGGCGGGGGTAGAGACCCAGTACTTC
CDR3: CASSLSLAGVETQYF

D: -
J: TRBJ2-3
V: TRBV18
length: 15
size: -
DNA: TGTGCCAGCTCACCACCCGGCTCCCCGAGGGATACGCAGTATTTT
CDR3: CASSPPGSPRDTQYF

D: -
J: TRBJ2-3
V: TRBV11-3
length: 17
size: -
DNA: TGTGCCAGCAGCTTGGGAGGAAGCGCCTCCCGTTCCGATACGCAGTATTTT
CDR3: CASSLGGSASRSDTQYF

D: TRBD1
J: TRBJ1-1
V: TRBV10-3
length: 14
size: -
DNA: TGTGCCATCAGTTCCCGACAGGGACGGACTGAAGCTTTCTTT
CDR3: CAISSRQGRTEAFF

D: -
J: TRBJ2-4
V: TRBV7-2
length: 17
size: -
DNA: TGTGCCAGCAGCTTAGCGGAAATAGCGGTAGCCAAAAACATTCAGTACTTC
CDR3: CASSLAEIAVAKNIQYF

D: -
J: TRBJ2-2
V: TRBV5-1
length: 14
size: -
DNA: TGCGCCAGCAGCTTGATTTTGGGGTCCGGGGAGCTGTTTTTT
CDR3: CASSLILGSGELFF

D: TRBD2
J: TRBJ2-3
V: TRBV7-9
length: 15
size: -
DNA: TGTGCCAGCAGCCCGGGAGGGACTATTTCAGATACGCAGTATTTT
CDR3: CASSPGGTISDTQYF

D: -
J: TRBJ2-1
V: TRBV6-4
length: 15
size: -
DNA: TGTGCCAGCAGTGTTGAGGGTAGCAGTTGGGATGAGCAGTTCTTC
CDR3: CASSVEGSSWDEQFF

D: -
J: TRBJ2-3
V: TRBV13
length: 15
size: -
DNA: TGTGCCAGCAGCTTAGCGGGCAGGGTTGGAGATACGCAGTATTTT
CDR3: CASSLAGRVGDTQYF

D: TRBD2
J: TRBJ2-2
V: TRBV6-1
length: 15
size: -
DNA: TGTGCCAGCAGTCCCCCGGGACTAGCGGCCGGGGAGCTGTTTTTT
CDR3: CASSPPGLAAGELFF

D: TRBD2
J: TRBJ2-7
V: TRBV19
length: 13
size: -
DNA: TGTGCCAGTAGTACCCTAGCGGCTGACGAGCAGTACTTC
CDR3: CASSTLAADEQYF

D: -
J: TRBJ2-7
V: TRBV11-3
length: 11
size: -
DNA: TGTGCCAGCAGCTTACGGGGGACTCGGGACTTC
CDR3: CASSLRGTRDF

D: -
J: TRBJ2-5
V: TRBV13
length: 15
size: -
DNA: TGTGCCAGCAGCCTCACGGGAGCCAACCAAGAGACCCAGTACTTC
CDR3: CASSLTGANQETQYF

D: -
J: TRBJ1-1
V: TRBV7-2
length: 13
size: -
DNA: TGTGCCAGCAGGGAACAGGGGAACACTGAAGCTTTCTTT
CDR3: CASREQGNTEAFF

D: TRBD1
J: TRBJ1-5
V: TRBV7-9
length: 18
size: -
DNA: TGTGCCAGCAGCTTAGCGGCGGGGGGGACAGATAGCAATCAGCCCCAGCATTTT
CDR3: CASSLAAGGTDSNQPQHF

D: -
J: TRBJ2-1
V: TRBV28
length: 13
size: -
DNA: TGTGCCAGCAGTGGGGCTAATAACAATGAGCAGTTCTTC
CDR3: CASSGANNNEQFF

D: -
J: TRBJ2-6
V: TRBV27
length: 14
size: -
DNA: TGTGCCAGCAGTCCCCGGCGAGAGGCCAACGTCCTGACTTTC
CDR3: CASSPRREANVLTF

D: -
J: TRBJ1-6
V: TRBV27
length: 16
size: once
DNA: TGTGCCAGCTCTCGGACAGCTAGTACCTATAATTCACCCCTCCACTTT
CDR3: CASSRTASTYNSPLHF

D: -
J: TRBJ1-2
V: TRBV19
length: 13
size: -
DNA: TGTGCCAGTATGGGGCGGGCGAACTATGGCTACACCTTC
CDR3: CASMGRANYGYTF

D: -
J: TRBJ1-4
V: TRBV30
length: 13
size: -
DNA: TGTGCCTGGACTCCGGGCCCTAATGAAAAACTGTTTTTT
CDR3: CAWTPGPNEKLFF

D: -
J: TRBJ1-5
V: TRBV11-2
length: 13
size: -
DNA: TGTGCCAGCAGCTTATCGCGGGGGCAGCCCCAGCATTTT
CDR3: CASSLSRGQPQHF

D: -
J: TRBJ1-1
V: TRBV30
length: 12
size: -
DNA: TGTGCCTGGAATAGGGTCTCTACTGAAGCTTTCTTT
CDR3: CAWNRVSTEAFF

D: -
J: TRBJ2-2
V: TRBV10-2
length: 14
size: -
DNA: TGCGCCAGCAGTGACAGGCCGAACACCGGGGAGCTGTTTTTT
CDR3: CASSDRPNTGELFF

D: TRBD1
J: TRBJ1-5
V: TRBV28
length: 14
size: -
DNA: TGTGCCAGCAGGAAGGCAGGGGGGGGTCAGCCCCAGCATTTT
CDR3: CASRKAGGGQPQHF